The sequence of this T cell receptor (beta chain) was determined in a study of blood T cells in healthy people across ages. Findings of the study overall: Total diversity from one million sequenced T cells was likely underestimated. The fall in TCR beta diversity per million T cells was roughly linear with age.

PBMCs numbering at least 6 million were isolated per sample. Worth noting for this clonotype: Its antigen is unknown.

The germline V gene has CDR1 LGHDT and CDR2 YNNKEL (reference sequence). The V segment lost 2 bases and the J segment 1 base; nucleotides outside the gene matches: 7. The CDR3 covers 16 residues. Primers used in a second PCR of roughly 6 to 11 cycles were a sample-barcoded 5' primer and a J-beta primer mix. Every sample gave at least 2.5 million paired-end reads containing CDR3. MiXCR, run by TCRdb on the 5' RACE reads, gives a single entry per CDR3 protein. The table has about 1.6 million distinct CDR3 sequences, around 35% seen once. V is TRBV3-1 and J is TRBJ2-7, with 8 bases matching TRBD2. The origin of this receptor is a woman in her 30s in good health. Sample: blood. The CDR3 nucleotides read TGTGCCAGCAGCCAAAGCGGGACTAGGAAGTCCTACGAGCAGTACTTC. It yields the protein CASSQSGTRKSYEQYF.